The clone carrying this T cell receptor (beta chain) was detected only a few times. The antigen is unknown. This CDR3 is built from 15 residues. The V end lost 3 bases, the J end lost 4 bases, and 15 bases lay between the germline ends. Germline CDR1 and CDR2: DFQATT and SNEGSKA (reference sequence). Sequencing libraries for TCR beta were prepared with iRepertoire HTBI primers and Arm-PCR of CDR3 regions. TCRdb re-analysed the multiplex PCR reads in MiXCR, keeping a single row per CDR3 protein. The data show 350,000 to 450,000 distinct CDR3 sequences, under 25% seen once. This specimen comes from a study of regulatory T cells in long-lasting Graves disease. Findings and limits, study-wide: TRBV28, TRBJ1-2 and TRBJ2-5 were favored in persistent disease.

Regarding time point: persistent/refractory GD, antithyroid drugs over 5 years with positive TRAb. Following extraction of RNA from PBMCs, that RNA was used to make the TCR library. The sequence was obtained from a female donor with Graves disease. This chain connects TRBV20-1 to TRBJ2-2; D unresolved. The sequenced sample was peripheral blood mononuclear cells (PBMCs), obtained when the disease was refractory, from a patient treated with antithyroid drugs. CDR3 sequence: CSARSRATATGELFF. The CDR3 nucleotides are TGCAGTGCTAGGTCTAGAGCGACGGCCACCGGGGAGCTGTTTTTT.